The 23 T cell receptor beta chains listed next were all sequenced from one sample in a study of blood T cell repertoires in COVID-19. The table came from immunoSEQ multiplex PCR; TCRdb's copy has only in-frame clones and leaves some out. The sample yields 250,000 or so clones, approximately 80% seen once. Sequencing was done on a sample of peripheral blood. The receptors were sampled from a man aged 80 or over with acute or convalescent COVID-19.

V usage is TRBV5-4 and J usage is TRBJ2-3; D is ambiguous. The V gene lost 1 base and the J gene lost 5 bases, with 11 bases spanning the gap. CDR3 length: 14 residues. The germline gives CDR1 SGHNT, CDR2 YYREEE (reference sequence). The CDR3 bases are TGTGCCAGCAGCTTGAAAGAGGTTGGAGATACGCAGTATTTT. Amino acids: CASSLKEVGDTQYF.

This chain uses TRBV5-1 with TRBJ2-2; D gene unclear. V was shortened by 2 bases and J by 1 base, with 9 bases between the two germline ends. Germline CDR1 reads SGHRS; CDR2 reads YFSETQ. The CDR3 is 15 amino acids. For the CDR3, the DNA is TGCGCCAGCAGCTTTTTGCCCGGGAACACCGGGGAGCTGTTTTTT. Encoded protein: CASSFLPGNTGELFF. Complete variable domain (other parts from reference TRBV5-1 and TRBJ2-2): KAGVTQTPRYLIKTRGQQVTLSCSPISGHRSVSWYQQTPGQGLQFLFEYFSETQRNKGNFPGRFSGRQFSNSRSEMNVSTLELGDSALYLCASSFLPGNTGELFFGEGSRLTVL.

The chain links TRBV3-1 (or the pseudogene TRBV3-2) to TRBJ1-1, with D maybe TRBD1 (5 bases). The CDR3 runs to 12 residues. CDR1 LGHDT and CDR2 YNNKEL come from the germline V gene (reference sequence). Trimming left V 3 bases short and J 11 bases short, with 13 bases between. The CDR3 region is CASSHRTGGAFF. The CDR3 DNA reads as TGTGCCAGCAGCCATAGGACCGGGGGGGCTTTCTTT.

V and J are TRBV10-1 and TRBJ2-7, with TRBD1 matching over 12 bases. Unmatched junction bases numbered 4, after V lost 6 bases and J lost 1 base. This CDR3 has 15 residues. In germline, CDR1 is WNHNN, CDR2 SYGVQD (reference sequence). CDR3 nucleotide sequence: TGCGCCAGCAGCACGGGACAGGGGGCGTCCTACGAGCAGTACTTC. It codes for CASSTGQGASYEQYF.

The chain has TRBV2 and TRBJ1-3, with D possibly being TRBD1 (6 bases). CDR3 size: 13 residues. The V and J ends lost 6 bases and 1 base respectively, with 7 bases between them. Germline values: CDR1 SNHLY, CDR2 FYNNEI. As DNA, the CDR3 is TGTGCCAGCAGAGGACAGTCTGGAAACACCATATATTTT. This sequence encodes CASRGQSGNTIYF.

This clone was observed once. The chain is built from TRBV6-5 and TRBJ1-1, with D possibly matching TRBD1 (5 bases). CDR1 is MNHEY and CDR2 is SVGAGI in the germline V gene. V lost 8 bases and J 0 bases, leaving 16 bases between the germline ends. The CDR3 runs to 15 residues. In DNA, the CDR3 is TGTGCCAGCCACCGGGGGACCTCCATGAACACTGAAGCTTTCTTT. It is translated as CASHRGTSMNTEAFF.

The chain recombines TRBV10-3 with TRBJ1-2; 7 bases are shared with TRBD1. Germline CDR1 ENHRY, CDR2 SYGVKD. Losses at the gene ends were 6 bases for V and 2 bases for J; bases not matched to a gene: 3. The CDR3 contains 13 residues. The CDR3 sequence is CAISNRGNYGYTF. The CDR3 bases are TGTGCCATCAGCAACAGGGGCAACTATGGCTACACCTTC.

This clone is classed as medium-sized (0.01 to 0.1%). The chain is built from TRBV2 and TRBJ2-7; TRBD2 matches at 12 bases. Germline V gene data show CDR1 as SNHLY and CDR2 as FYNNEI. The CDR3 totals 18 residues. With V trimmed by 1 base and J by 3 bases, 10 bases remained unmatched. CDR3 sequence reads: CASSEGTSGEVGIYEQYF. CDR3 in DNA: TGTGCCAGCAGTGAAGGGACTAGCGGGGAAGTAGGGATCTACGAGCAGTACTTC.

CDR3 sequence reads: CASSLYWTSWGSSYNEQFF. Here the CDR3 DNA reads TGTGCCAGCAGCCTATACTGGACTAGCTGGGGGAGCTCCTACAATGAGCAGTTCTTC. This chain connects TRBV7-8 to TRBJ2-1, with 8 bases aligning to TRBD2. The CDR3 length is 19 residues. Trimming at V came to 5 bases and at J to 0 bases, leaving 15 bases not matched to a gene. Germline lookup yields CDR1 SGHVS and CDR2 FQNEAQ.

V gene TRBV18 combines with J gene TRBJ1-1; 9 bases are a match to TRBD1. The CDR3 sequence is 12 residues long. CDR1 and CDR2 (germline): KGHSH, LQKENI. V lost 5 bases and J lost 11; bases outside the gene matches: 6. The CDR3 here is CASSTGGLDAFF. In DNA, the CDR3 is TGTGCCAGCTCAACAGGGGGCTTGGATGCTTTCTTT.

Concerning this clone: Additional DNA sequences in this sample encode the identical CDR3. This CDR3 reads CASSLAGGGTEAFF. In DNA form, the CDR3 reads TGCGCCAGCAGCTTGGCAGGGGGCGGCACTGAAGCTTTCTTT. The chain links TRBV5-1 to TRBJ1-1; TRBD1 agrees at 8 bases. The V and J ends lost 0 bases and 4 bases, in that order; junction bases with no gene match: 2. This CDR3 comprises 14 residues. Germline V gene sequence: CDR1 SGHRS, CDR2 YFSETQ.

V gene TRBV5-1 combines with J gene TRBJ2-2; D not certain. Germline V lookup: CDR1 SGHRS, CDR2 YFSETQ. This CDR3 comprises 15 residues. V lost 0 bases to trimming and J lost 0 bases, with 6 bases between them. Written as DNA, the CDR3 is TGCGCCAGCAGCTTGGCACTATCGAACACCGGGGAGCTGTTTTTT. The encoded protein is CASSLALSNTGELFF.

The rearrangement joins TRBV10-3 to TRBJ1-2, with 8 bases fitting TRBD1. Germline lookup yields CDR1 ENHRY and CDR2 SYGVKD. The CDR3 runs to 15 residues. Trimming removed 3 bases from V and 8 bases from J; junction bases left unmatched: 11. The CDR3 loop is CAISDPGTGFEGYTF. The CDR3 DNA reads TGTGCCATCAGTGACCCCGGGACAGGTTTCGAGGGCTACACCTTC.

The chain couples TRBV4-1 to TRBJ2-7; TRBD1 might be the D (5 bases). Deletions cut 0 bases from V and 4 bases from J, with 19 bases between. The CDR3 has 17 residues. CDR1 and CDR2 (germline): MGHRA, YSYEKL. In DNA, the CDR3 is TGCGCCAGCAGCCAAGATCTGGGGCCTAGGCTAGGGTACGAGCAGTACTTC. Residues: CASSQDLGPRLGYEQYF.

This chain joins TRBV24-1 and TRBJ2-7; TRBD2 agrees at 7 bases. The CDR3 has 14 amino acids. Trimming removed 5 bases from V and 2 bases from J; junction bases left unmatched: 5. Germline loops: CDR1 KGHDR, CDR2 SFDVKD. The CDR3 here is CATSAGAGTYEQYF. CDR3 DNA: TGTGCCACCAGTGCCGGAGCGGGAACCTACGAGCAGTACTTC.

V usage is TRBV3-1 (or the pseudogene TRBV3-2) and J usage is TRBJ1-2; 10 bases fit TRBD1. V lost 4 bases and J lost 5; bases outside the gene matches: 7. Germline loops: CDR1 LGHDT, CDR2 YNNKEL (reference sequence). The CDR3 loop spans 15 amino acids. DNA of the CDR3: TGTGCCAGCAGCCGAAGCGCGGGACAGGGGTATGGCTACACCTTC. Its translation is CASSRSAGQGYGYTF.

The gene calls are TRBV5-8 and TRBJ2-1, with TRBD1 as a possible D gene (5 bases). Germline CDR1 and CDR2: SGHTS and YDEGEE. This CDR3 comprises 15 residues. V was trimmed by 2 bases and J by 8 bases, leaving 17 bases between them. The CDR3 sequence is CASSFSGTGAYEQFF. The CDR3 bases are TGTGCCAGCAGCTTCTCAGGTACTGGGGCTTATGAGCAGTTCTTC. Full variable domain (remainder filled in from reference TRBV5-8 and TRBJ2-1): EAGVTQSPTHLIKTRGQQATLRCSPISGHTSVYWYQQALGLGLQFLLWYDEGEERNRGNFPPRFSGRQFPNYSSELNVNALELEDSALYLCASSFSGTGAYEQFFGPGTRLTVL.

The gene calls are TRBV10-3 and TRBJ1-3, with D possibly being TRBD1 (6 bases). This CDR3 region has 15 residues. Germline lookup yields CDR1 ENHRY and CDR2 SYGVKD. Trimming pared 6 bases from V and 0 bases from J, leaving 12 bases between. In DNA, the CDR3 is TGTGCCATCAGGCAGGACAGTAACTCTGGAAACACCATATATTTT. This encodes CAIRQDSNSGNTIYF.

The table lists this clone with a few counts. The chain has TRBV5-1 and TRBJ2-1, with D tentatively TRBD2 (8 bases). This CDR3 has 17 residues. The V end lost 4 bases, the J end lost 0 bases, and 17 bases lay between the germline ends. The germline V gene has CDR1 SGHRS and CDR2 YFSETQ. The CDR3 sequence is CASSGTRGDSSYNEQFF. CDR3 sequence (DNA): TGCGCCAGCAGCGGAACGCGGGGGGACAGCTCCTACAATGAGCAGTTCTTC.

The sample holds one count of this clone. The chain carries TRBV19 and TRBJ1-2; no clear D. Germline CDR1 reads LNHDA; CDR2 reads SQIVND (reference sequence). V shed 3 bases and J shed 3 bases, with 5 bases lying between them. The CDR3 extends over 12 amino acids. The CDR3 sequence is CASSIFDYGYTF. As DNA, the CDR3 is TGTGCCAGTAGTATTTTCGACTATGGCTACACCTTC.

CDR3 DNA sequence: TGTGCCAGCAGTGAACAGGGGCGTAATGAAAAACTGTTTTTT. Amino acid sequence: CASSEQGRNEKLFF. The chain combines TRBV2 with TRBJ1-4; possibly TRBD1 for D (6 bases). V was cut by 2 bases and J by 4 bases, with 8 bases left in between. The germline V gene has CDR1 SNHLY and CDR2 FYNNEI. There are 14 residues in the CDR3. The whole variable domain, remainder taken from reference TRBV2 and TRBJ1-4, is EPEVTQTPSHQVTQMGQEVILRCVPISNHLYFYWYRQILGQKVEFLVSFYNNEISEKSEIFDDQFSVERPDGSNFTLKIRSTKLEDSAMYFCASSEQGRNEKLFFGSGTQLSVL.

The chain uses TRBV24-1 and TRBJ1-3; 9 nucleotides agree with TRBD1. CDR3 length: 19 residues. Unmatched junction bases numbered 11, after V lost 3 bases and J lost 0 bases. The germline V gene has CDR1 KGHDR and CDR2 SFDVKD. CDR3 DNA sequence: TGTGCCACCAGTGATCCCCCCCCGGGACAGGGCCACTCTGGAAACACCATATATTTT. Protein sequence: CATSDPPPGQGHSGNTIYF.

The rearrangement joins TRBV25-1 to TRBJ1-1, with TRBD1 identical over 7 bases. The CDR3 loop spans 15 amino acids. Germline assignment: CDR1 MGHDK and CDR2 SYGVNS. After removal of 4 bases from V and 2 bases from J, the junction contained 7 bases not matched to a gene. The CDR3: CASSGLGTVNTEAFF. The CDR3 DNA is TGTGCCAGCAGTGGCCTCGGGACAGTAAACACTGAAGCTTTCTTT.